The T cell receptor (beta chain) under discussion was sequenced for a study of T cells in Graves' hyperthyroidism and ophthalmopathy. Study-level points and caveats: A model of 13 V-J features distinguished ophthalmopathy from stable hyperthyroidism.

PBMCs stemmed from approximately 10 ml fresh peripheral blood. TCR beta CDR3 region amplification was performed from RNA transcripts. The HTBI primer set served for first-round RT-PCR of the TCR CDR3. TCRdb itself ran the multiplex PCR reads through MiXCR, one entry per CDR3 protein. The repertoire consists of around 210,000 distinct CDR3 sequences, with about a sixth occurring once and the leading ten covering over 45%. The sample holds many counts of this clonotype. Antigen: not known. The CDR3 is 17 amino acids. Germline loops: CDR1 LGHDT, CDR2 YNNKEL (reference sequence). Trimming at V came to 4 bases and at J to 5 bases, leaving 15 bases not matched to a gene.

Material for sequencing was blood. V and J are TRBV3-1 and TRBJ2-5, with 8 bases aligning to TRBD2. This TCR derives from a woman between 45 and 60 years old with Graves' hyperthyroidism. The CDR3 DNA follows: TGTGCCAGCAGCCGCCACGCGGGAGGAGGAGAATTGGAGACCCAGTACTTC. As protein: CASSRHAGGGELETQYF.